This entry describes one T cell receptor (beta chain). This sample stems from a study of blood T cell repertoires in COVID-19. Background on the study: Recovery among Cohort 3 donors was established by two negative PCRs, clearance, or symptom resolution.

Libraries were prepared by immunoSEQ multiplex PCR; TCRdb keeps only in-frame clonotypes and omits some of them. Here the sample spans some 220,000 clones, approximately 87% being singletons. With 3 bases removed from V and 1 base from J, the gap between germline ends came to 12 bases. CDR3 length: 15 amino acids. Germline values: CDR1 SEHNR, CDR2 FQNEAQ (reference sequence). Study members were between about 18 and 100 years old and lived in some 22 US regions. Participants had their cohort set by participant-reported clinical history. The rearrangement links TRBV7-9 to TRBJ2-5, with D uncertain. Sequenced sample: PBMCs or T cells enriched from blood (not recorded which). The source of this sequence is a woman between 50 and 59 years old in a cohort exposed to, infected with or recovered from COVID-19 (not recorded which). The CDR3: CASSFGLTVQETQYF. The CDR3 region has the DNA TGTGCCAGCAGCTTTGGCTTAACAGTCCAAGAGACCCAGTACTTC.